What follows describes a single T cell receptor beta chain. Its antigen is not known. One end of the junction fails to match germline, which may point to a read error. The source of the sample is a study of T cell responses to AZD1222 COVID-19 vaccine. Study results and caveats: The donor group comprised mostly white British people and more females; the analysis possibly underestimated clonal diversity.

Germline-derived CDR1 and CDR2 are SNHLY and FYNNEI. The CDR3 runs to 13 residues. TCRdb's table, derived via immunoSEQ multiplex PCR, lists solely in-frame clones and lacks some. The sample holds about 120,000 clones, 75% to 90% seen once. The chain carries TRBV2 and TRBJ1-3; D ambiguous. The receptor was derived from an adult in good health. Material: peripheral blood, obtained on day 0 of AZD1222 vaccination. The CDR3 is CASSRDAGDTIYF. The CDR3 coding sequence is TGTGCCAGCAGCCGAGACGCTGGAGACACCATATATTTT.